The clone carrying this T cell receptor (beta chain) was counted at least ten times. Profiling that covered TCR beta VDJ and CDR3 relied on genomic DNA as its template. TCRdb re-called the reads with MiXCR, one entry per CDR3 protein. The table has some 190,000 distinct CDR3 sequences, approximately 50% seen once. Germline values: CDR1 LGHDT, CDR2 YNNKEL (reference sequence). The V end was cut by 4 bases, the J end by 5 bases, with 17 bases between. This CDR3 contains 15 residues. These data originate in a study of CD8+CD57+ T cells in acquired aplastic anemia. Study information: Recorded DNA amounts for sorted CD4+ and CD8+ cells had an average of approximately 3 ug. Healthy donors averaged roughly 11 million reads for CD4+ cells.

The sample comprised sorted CD4+, CD8+, or CD8+CD57+ T cells (not recorded which) from PBMCs. V is TRBV3-1 and J is TRBJ2-5; tentatively, D is TRBD2 (6 bases). The origin of this receptor is a human donor in good health, serving as a control. The chain's CDR3 is CASSPLAYARETQYF. In DNA form, the CDR3 reads TGTGCCAGCAGCCCCCTAGCGTATGCCAGGGAGACCCAGTACTTC.